This T cell receptor (beta chain) originates from a study of neurological immune-mediated disorders. This CDR3 contains 14 residues. TCRdb reprocessed the 5' RACE reads with MiXCR, giving one entry per CDR3 protein. The data hold tens of thousands of distinct CDR3 sequences, with roughly 4.7% observed a single time. This clonotype has just a few counts. Sample: PBMCs. The rearrangement uses TRBV21-1 and TRBJ2-7; the table names TRBD1, a call not compared with the DNA. TRBV21-1 is listed as a pseudogene. The sequence derives from a woman in her thirties with multiple sclerosis. The CDR3 loop is CASSLRGGQNEQYV. The CDR3 DNA reads as TGTGCCAGCAGCCTTAGGGGGGGGCAAAACGAGCAGTACGTC.